Sequencing of this TCR beta chain was carried out in a study of regulatory and conventional T cells in RAG deficiency. Some clones are missing from TCRdb's copy, which holds only in-frame ones; the method was immunoSEQ multiplex PCR. The profile shows 2,500 to 3,000 clones, approximately 80% of them singletons. Genomic DNA came from blood conventional CD4+ T cells gated CD25-low CD127-high. RAG-deficient patients with SCID, Omenn syndrome, or combined immunodeficiency. This CDR3 region has 14 residues. Germline V CDR1 and CDR2: LGHNA, YSLEER. Trimming removed 2 bases at V and 1 base at J, with 9 bases between.

The chain uses TRBV4-3 and TRBJ2-7; D call uncertain. The TCR sequence derives from a human donor with RAG deficiency presenting as severe combined immunodeficiency. The sequenced sample consisted of CD4+ effector T cells sorted from blood. As DNA, the CDR3 is TGCGCCAGCAGCCAAATGGAATGGTCCTACGAGCAGTACTTC. Translation gives CASSQMEWSYEQYF.